The present T cell receptor beta chain was sequenced within a study of regulatory dendritic cells for organ transplantation. Germline CDR1 is SGHAT and CDR2 is FQNNGV. Trimming shortened V by 11 bases and J by 4 bases, and 13 bases separated the two germline ends. The CDR3 covers 12 residues. Memory T cells were CD45RO+, naive were CD45RA+, sorted by FACS. Study conclusions and caveats: Regulatory dendritic cells appeared to expand memory CD8+ clones less than mature ones.

Sequenced by immunoSEQ multiplex PCR; TCRdb stores in-frame clones only, minus some. The sample includes around 30,000 clones, about four fifths of them seen just once. On this clone itself: Its antigen is as yet unknown.

Specimen: naive CD8+ T cells from blood. Subset defined: CD45RA+ naive T cells. The TCR was taken from a human donor in good health. V gene TRBV11-2 combines with J gene TRBJ2-3; tentatively, D is TRBD2 (5 bases). The CDR3 protein is CAGGPSPDTQYF. The CDR3 coding sequence is TGTGCCGGCGGGCCTTCACCAGATACGCAGTATTTT.